A selection of T cell receptor beta chains follows, all from one sample in a study of CD8 T cells in ankylosing spondylitis. TCRdb reprocessed the 5' RACE reads with MiXCR, giving one entry per CDR3 protein. The profile shows around 42,000 distinct CDR3 sequences, 2.5% to 3.5% of them singletons. The material sequenced was blood, either unsorted or a sorted T cell fraction (not recorded which). These TCRs come from a male donor with ankylosing spondylitis or in good health (not recorded which). Each CDR3 is given with its conserved first and last residue. The order of the fields is V gene, CDR3 length, D gene, J gene, clone size, CDR3 protein, CDR3 DNA. D genes are given only for firm matches. Only some rows state a clone size, as once, few, many or a class for expanded clones.

>TRBV9|15|.|TRBJ1-3|many
CASSVGRVPGNTIYF
TGTGCCAGCAGCGTAGGCAGGGTCCCTGGAAACACCATATATTTT
>TRBV9|14|TRBD1|TRBJ2-1|many
CASSEGGPYNEQFF
TGTGCCAGCAGCGAAGGGGGCCCCTACAATGAGCAGTTCTTC
>TRBV9|15|TRBD2|TRBJ2-3|many
CASSGGSGSSDTQYF
TGTGCCAGCAGCGGCGGTAGCGGGAGTTCAGATACGCAGTATTTT
>TRBV9|15|.|TRBJ2-5|many
CASSGFAGLQETQYF
TGTGCCAGCAGCGGATTCGCGGGGCTCCAAGAGACCCAGTACTTC
>TRBV9|12|.|TRBJ2-1|.
CASSAVLGEQFF
TGTGCCAGCAGCGCGGTGCTCGGGGAGCAGTTCTTC
>TRBV9|15|TRBD2|TRBJ2-2|many
CASSGTSLLGGELFF
TGTGCCAGCAGCGGGACTAGTCTCTTAGGGGGGGAGCTGTTTTTT
>TRBV9|13|.|TRBJ2-1|many
CASSWGGGAEQFF
TGTGCCAGCAGCTGGGGTGGAGGAGCGGAGCAGTTCTTC
>TRBV9|11|.|TRBJ2-1|many
CASSSLNEQFF
TGTGCCAGCAGTAGCCTAAATGAGCAGTTCTTC
>TRBV9|17|TRBD2|TRBJ2-3|many
CASSAAIAGGGTDTQYF
TGTGCCAGCAGCGCGGCGATAGCGGGAGGTGGCACAGATACGCAGTATTTT
>TRBV9|15|.|TRBJ1-5|many
CASSVDHRDNQPQHF
TGTGCCAGCAGCGTAGACCACAGGGACAATCAGCCCCAGCATTTT
>TRBV9|15|TRBD2|TRBJ2-1|many
CAGAAGDSTYNEQFF
TGTGCCGGAGCAGCGGGAGATAGCACCTACAATGAGCAGTTCTTC
>TRBV9|15|TRBD2|TRBJ2-7|.
CASSVAGRAIDEQYF
TGTGCCAGCAGCGTAGCAGGGAGGGCCATCGACGAGCAGTACTTC
>TRBV9|17|.|TRBJ2-2|many
CASSVRAGGVGTGELFF
TGTGCCAGCAGCGTAAGAGCCGGGGGTGTAGGAACCGGGGAGCTGTTTTTT
>TRBV9|13|TRBD1|TRBJ1-1|many
CASSPRTGFEAFF
TGTGCCAGCAGCCCGCGGACAGGGTTCGAAGCTTTCTTT
>TRBV9|13|.|TRBJ2-7|many
CASSAGGLGEQYF
TGTGCCAGCAGCGCTGGGGGGCTCGGCGAGCAGTACTTC
>TRBV9|13|.|TRBJ2-2|medium-sized
CASSVATTGELFF
TGTGCCAGCAGCGTAGCTACCACCGGGGAGCTGTTTTTT
>TRBV9|16|TRBD2|TRBJ2-3|many
CASSVGSSGRKDTQYF
TGTGCCAGCAGCGTAGGTTCTAGCGGGAGAAAAGATACGCAGTATTTT
>TRBV9|19|.|TRBJ2-3|many
CASSVEWSESDQTGDTQYF
TGTGCCAGCAGCGTAGAGTGGTCGGAAAGCGACCAGACGGGAGATACGCAGTATTTT
>TRBV9|17|.|TRBJ2-3|many
CASSEGGDTFSTDTQYF
TGTGCCAGCAGCGAGGGGGGGGACACTTTTAGCACAGATACGCAGTATTTT
>TRBV24-1|16|.|TRBJ1-5|many
CATSDLRYGGNQPQHF
TGTGCCACCAGTGATTTGCGGTACGGGGGAAATCAGCCCCAGCATTTT
>TRBV9|13|.|TRBJ2-7|many
CASSVGQTYEQYF
TGTGCCAGCAGCGTAGGACAGACCTACGAGCAGTACTTC
>TRBV9|15|.|TRBJ2-3|many
CASSSLPTYSDTQYF
TGTGCCAGCAGCTCCCTCCCGACATATTCAGATACGCAGTATTTT
>TRBV9|16|.|TRBJ2-3|many
CASSVEGAGTLTTQYF
TGTGCCAGCAGCGTAGAGGGGGCGGGGACCCTTACTACGCAGTATTTT
>TRBV9|14|.|TRBJ2-7|many
CASSVVPSPYEQYF
TGTGCCAGCAGCGTAGTGCCCAGCCCGTACGAGCAGTACTTC